This paragraph covers one TCR beta chain sequence. Its antigen is unknown. Germline CDR1 is MNHEY and CDR2 is SMNVEV (reference sequence). CDR3 length: 13 amino acids. Execution of the assay was at deep level. The assay was immunoSEQ multiplex PCR, and TCRdb's table has in-frame clones only and misses some. The sample includes 600,000 to 750,000 clones, roughly 78% of them seen just once. This sample is drawn from a study of shared clonotypes between healthy human individuals. Study information: CD4 naive and CD4 memory each took three plates per donor, while CD8 naive took two and CD8 memory one. Study-wide results and limits: Rarefaction analysis demonstrated incomplete sorted-subset sequencing notwithstanding large depth. Estimated richness was generally greater in naive than memory subsets.

The origin of this receptor is a woman aged 25 to 39 in good health. What was sequenced was memory CD4+ T cells sorted from blood. Specified subset: CD45RA-negative fraction. The chain has TRBV27 and TRBJ2-5; D gene uncertain. The J call may be wrong; the DNA end is better matched by TRBJ2-7. The CDR3 DNA reads as TGTGCCAGCAGTACCCTTGGGGTGGACGAGCAGTACTTC. This gives the protein CASSTLGVDEQYF.